The 21 T cell receptor beta chains presented below share a single source sample, sequenced in a study of shared clonotypes between healthy human individuals. The table came from immunoSEQ multiplex PCR; TCRdb's copy has only in-frame clones and leaves some out. The data hold 1.4 million or so clones, with about 98.5% observed a single time. The sequenced material came from naive CD4+ T cells sorted from blood. Subset in this sample: CD45RA+ positively selected. Receptors originate from a man aged 25 to 45 in good health.

The chain employs TRBV6-1 and TRBJ2-3; 11 bases are a match to TRBD2. Germline V gene lookup returns CDR1 MNHNS and CDR2 SASEGT. Trimming at V came to 4 bases and at J to 3 bases, leaving 12 bases not matched to a gene. The CDR3 covers 18 residues. In nucleotides, the CDR3 is TGTGCCAGCAGTGCACTCACCACAACTAGCGGGAGTACAGATACGCAGTATTTT. It is translated as CASSALTTTSGSTDTQYF.

Concerning this clone itself: The same CDR3 is also encoded by other DNA sequences in this sample. CDR3 residues: CASSRGASYEQYF. Written as DNA, the CDR3 is TGCGCCAGCAGCCGGGGGGCTTCCTACGAGCAGTACTTC. The V and J genes are TRBV4-3 and TRBJ2-7, with D possibly called TRBD1 or TRBD2 (6 bases each). Per the germline V gene, CDR1 is LGHNA and CDR2 is YSLEER. V was shortened by 4 bases and J by 1 base, with 8 bases between the two germline ends. The CDR3 contains 13 residues.

The chain carries TRBV18 and TRBJ2-1; 9 bases match TRBD2. Germline CDR1 and CDR2: KGHSH and LQKENI. The CDR3 has 14 residues. The junction had 5 bases not matched to a gene; V was cut back by 3 bases and J by 8 bases. The CDR3 spells CASSPAGGRYEQFF. The CDR3 DNA is TGTGCCAGCTCACCCGCGGGAGGGAGGTATGAGCAGTTCTTC. The entire variable domain, with the rest obtained from reference TRBV18 and TRBJ2-1, is as follows: NAGVMQNPRHLVRRRGQEARLRCSPMKGHSHVYWYRQLPEEGLKFMVYLQKENIIDESGMPKERFSAEFPKEGPSILRIQQVVRGDSAAYFCASSPAGGRYEQFFGPGTRLTVL.

The chain employs TRBV11-3 and TRBJ2-5, with 10 bases aligning to TRBD2. CDR1 SGHNT and CDR2 YENEEA come from the germline V gene. This CDR3 is 15 amino acids long. V dropped 5 bases and J dropped 5; count of bases not matched to a gene: 8. For the CDR3, the DNA is TGTGCCAGCAGCAACCAGCGGGAGGGGGGCGAGACCCAGTACTTC. This codes for CASSNQREGGETQYF. Full variable domain (missing parts from reference TRBV11-3 and TRBJ2-5): EAGVVQSPRYKIIEKKQPVAFWCNPISGHNTLYWYLQNLGQGPELLIRYENEEAVDDSQLPKDRFSAERLKGVDSTLKIQPAELGDSAVYLCASSNQREGGETQYFGPGTRLLVL.

The rearrangement links TRBV29-1 to TRBJ2-7; D is unresolved. Between the trimmed V and J ends, which lost 6 bases and 3 bases, there was a span of 21 bases. This CDR3 is built from 15 residues. CDR1 is SQVTM, CDR2 ANQGSEA, per germline. In DNA, the CDR3 is TGCAGCGTATCCGGGCCCGAGGTCAGGTGCTACGAGCAGTACTTC. As protein: CSVSGPEVRCYEQYF.

V usage is TRBV11-2 and J usage is TRBJ2-3; 10 bases fit TRBD2. CDR1 and CDR2 from the germline V gene are SGHAT and FQNNGV. The CDR3 runs to 17 residues. Germline trimming cut 3 bases from V and 3 bases from J; bases unmatched to any gene: 9. As DNA, the CDR3 is TGTGCCAGCAGCTTCAAGGTACTAGCGGGAAATACAGATACGCAGTATTTT. Translation gives CASSFKVLAGNTDTQYF. The variable domain in full, completed from reference TRBV11-2 and TRBJ2-3, reads EAGVAQSPRYKIIEKRQSVAFWCNPISGHATLYWYQQILGQGPKLLIQFQNNGVVDDSQLPKDRFSAERLKGVDSTLKIQPAKLEDSAVYLCASSFKVLAGNTDTQYFGPGTRLTVL.

J is TRBJ1-1 and V is TRBV7-3; 12 nucleotides line up with TRBD1. J gave up 4 bases and V 2 bases, and 2 bases lay outside the gene matches. This CDR3 has 15 residues. The germline gives CDR1 SGHTA, CDR2 FQGTGA. CDR3 amino acids: CASSLGTGGGTEAFF. In DNA form, the CDR3 reads TGTGCCAGCAGCTTAGGGACAGGGGGCGGCACTGAAGCTTTCTTT.

The chain employs TRBV5-1 and TRBJ2-3; TRBD1 might be the D (6 bases). CDR3 size: 16 residues. V lost 4 bases and J 0 bases, leaving 15 bases between the germline ends. The germline CDR1 and CDR2 sequences are SGHRS and YFSETQ. This CDR3 reads CASSRRTDSSTDTQYF. In DNA, the CDR3 is TGCGCCAGCAGCCGCCGGACAGACTCTAGCACAGATACGCAGTATTTT. Full variable domain (rest looked up from reference TRBV5-1 and TRBJ2-3): KAGVTQTPRYLIKTRGQQVTLSCSPISGHRSVSWYQQTPGQGLQFLFEYFSETQRNKGNFPGRFSGRQFSNSRSEMNVSTLELGDSALYLCASSRRTDSSTDTQYFGPGTRLTVL.

The chain is built from TRBV7-6 and TRBJ1-4; D may be TRBD1 (6 bases). V was cut by 3 bases and J by 6 bases, with 11 bases left in between. CDR3 length: 14 amino acids. Per germline, CDR1 SGHVS and CDR2 FNYEAQ. CDR3 sequence (DNA): TGTGCCAGCAGCTTCGGGGGCTCGGATGAAAAACTGTTTTTT. Its translation: CASSFGGSDEKLFF.

The rearrangement joins TRBV30 to TRBJ1-2; 7 bases map to TRBD1. The CDR3 consists of 14 residues. The J segment lost 5 bases and the V segment lost 0 bases, leaving 6 bases of the junction unmatched. CDR1 and CDR2 (germline): GTSNPN, SVGIG (reference sequence). The CDR3 is CAWSVPGQHYGYTF. In nucleotides, the CDR3 is TGTGCCTGGAGTGTACCGGGACAGCATTATGGCTACACCTTC.

This chain connects TRBV5-1 to TRBJ1-5; 10 bases are shared with TRBD1. The trim removed 2 bases at V and 2 bases at J, leaving 7 bases unmatched. In germline, CDR1 is SGHRS, CDR2 YFSETQ. The CDR3 loop spans 17 amino acids. CDR3 sequence: CASSFGTGDVGNQPQHF. Here the CDR3 DNA reads TGCGCCAGCAGCTTCGGGACAGGGGATGTGGGCAATCAGCCCCAGCATTTT.

This chain joins TRBV15 and TRBJ1-4; perhaps TRBD1 as D (5 bases). The CDR3 sequence is 15 residues long. Per the germline V gene, CDR1 is LNHNV and CDR2 is YYDKDF (reference sequence). V was pared by 0 bases and J by 8 bases, with 13 bases between. This chain's CDR3 is CATSRDRGEGEKLFF. CDR3 in DNA: TGTGCCACCAGCAGAGATCGGGGGGAGGGCGAAAAACTGTTTTTT. Variable domain in full (rest from reference TRBV15 and TRBJ1-4): DAMVIQNPRYQVTQFGKPVTLSCSQTLNHNVMYWYQQKSSQAPKLLFHYYDKDFNNEADTPDNFQSRRPNTSFCFLDIRSPGLGDTAMYLCATSRDRGEGEKLFFGSGTQLSVL.

The chain is built from TRBV27 and TRBJ1-1; 7 positions agree with TRBD1. V was pared by 5 bases and J by 1 base, with 7 bases of the junction left unmatched. CDR3 length: 15 residues. In germline, CDR1 is MNHEY, CDR2 SMNVEV (reference sequence). The CDR3 is CASSHYRGRNTEAFF. The CDR3 bases are TGTGCCAGCAGTCACTACAGGGGCCGGAACACTGAAGCTTTCTTT.

V is TRBV28 and J is TRBJ2-3; 8 positions agree with TRBD1. V lost 5 bases and J lost 2; bases outside the gene matches: 9. Germline CDR1 is MDHEN and CDR2 is SYDVKM. There are 16 residues in the CDR3. Written as DNA, the CDR3 is TGTGCCAGCAGTCCATGGACAGGGCCAGCCACAGATACGCAGTATTTT. Amino acids: CASSPWTGPATDTQYF.

A remark on this clone: One end of the junction fails to match germline, which may point to a read error. The rearrangement links TRBV7-7 to TRBJ2-5; D gene unclear. Germline CDR1 is SSHAT and CDR2 is FNYEAQ (reference sequence). The CDR3 is 12 amino acids. The CDR3 coding sequence is TGTGCTAGCAGCCCCACTCAGGAGACCCAGTACTTC. This sequence encodes CASSPTQETQYF. The full variable domain, with the rest looked up from reference TRBV7-7 and TRBJ2-5, is GAGVSQSPRYKVTKRGQDVTLRCDPISSHATLYWYQQALGQGPEFLTYFNYEAQPDKSGLPSDRFSAERPEGSISTLTIQRTEQRDSAMYRCASSPTQETQYFGPGTRLLVL.

The rearrangement links TRBV7-9 to TRBJ2-5; 7 bases map to TRBD2. V was pared by 6 bases and J by 4 bases, with 5 bases of the junction left unmatched. CDR3 size: 13 residues. Germline V gene sequence: CDR1 SEHNR, CDR2 FQNEAQ (reference sequence). The CDR3 DNA reads TGTGCCAGCAGACGATCTAGCGGAGAGACCCAGTACTTC. It translates to CASRRSSGETQYF.

The J gene is TRBJ1-4, the V gene TRBV7-2; possible D gene TRBD1, 5 bases. This CDR3 has 14 residues. The V and J ends lost 6 bases and 3 bases respectively, with 11 bases between them. CDR1 and CDR2 (germline): SGHTA, FQGNSA. The DNA for the CDR3 is TGTGCCAGCAGGGTGGGGACCGCTAATGAAAAACTGTTTTTT. It codes for CASRVGTANEKLFF. Full variable domain (rest looked up from reference TRBV7-2 and TRBJ1-4): GAGVSQSPSNKVTEKGKDVELRCDPISGHTALYWYRQSLGQGLEFLIYFQGNSAPDKSGLPSDRFSAERTGGSVSTLTIQRTQQEDSAVYLCASRVGTANEKLFFGSGTQLSVL.

This clone occurred once. The CDR3 sequence: CASSQRNREGGETQYF. CDR3 DNA sequence: TGCGCCAGCAGCCAGAGAAACAGGGAGGGAGGAGAGACCCAGTACTTC. This chain uses TRBV5-1 with TRBJ2-5, with D possibly being TRBD2 (7 bases). The CDR3 runs 16 residues. V shed 4 bases and J shed 4 bases, with 20 bases lying between them. Looked up from germline, CDR1 is SGHRS and CDR2 is YFSETQ.

The rearrangement joins TRBV28 to TRBJ2-3; 9 bases map to TRBD1. CDR3 length: 15 amino acids. Trimming took 8 bases from V and 2 from J; bases not matched to a gene: 8. CDR1 is MDHEN, CDR2 SYDVKM, per germline. The CDR3 nucleotides read TGTGCCAGCGGGCAGGGACAGGGCGACACAGATACGCAGTATTTT. Translated, it gives CASGQGQGDTDTQYF.

The chain joins TRBV2 to TRBJ2-1, with D perhaps TRBD1 or TRBD2 (5 bases each). V was pared by 2 bases and J by 7 bases, with 18 bases between. The CDR3 is made up of 16 amino acids. Per germline, CDR1 SNHLY and CDR2 FYNNEI. The CDR3 DNA sequence: TGTGCCAGCAGTGAATTCGGGGCGGGCTTGTCTAATGAGCAGTTCTTC. Translation gives CASSEFGAGLSNEQFF.

The CDR3 DNA sequence: TGTGCCATCAGTGAAGGCGGGAGAGGGGTTTCCAATGAGCAGTTCTTC. Translated, it gives CAISEGGRGVSNEQFF. This chain links TRBV10-3 with TRBJ2-1, with TRBD2 matching 7 bases. CDR3 length: 16 residues. The ends lost 3 bases at V and 6 bases at J; junction bases unmatched: 11. Per germline, CDR1 ENHRY and CDR2 SYGVKD.